This T cell receptor beta chain was sequenced in a study of blood T cell repertoires in COVID-19. The germline V and J ends were trimmed by 5 bases and 5 bases, with 19 bases remaining between them. CDR1 SQVTM and CDR2 ANQGSEA come from the germline V gene. The CDR3 sequence is 15 residues long. Assay: immunoSEQ multiplex PCR; the TCRdb copy retains only in-frame clones and omits some. The sample carries 150,000 to 200,000 clones, just under 80% recorded once. The receptor comes from a man in his sixties or seventies with active or convalescent COVID-19. Material: peripheral blood. The V and J genes are TRBV29-1 and TRBJ2-1; D gene unclear. The CDR3 region has the DNA TGCAGCGTTAGTTTCTTGGCAGAATACAACAATGAGCAGTTCTTC. It yields the protein CSVSFLAEYNNEQFF.